This T cell receptor beta chain emerged from a study of T cell changes during pregnancy in multiple sclerosis. V dropped 2 bases and J dropped 0 bases, with 8 bases sitting between them. CDR1 SGHAT and CDR2 FQNNGV come from the germline V gene. The CDR3 is 15 amino acids. Measured with immunoSEQ multiplex PCR; TCRdb has only the in-frame clones, and not every one. The sample records under 95,000 clones, nearly 95% being singletons. This sample comprised peripheral blood, obtained in the second trimester of pregnancy. This receptor was taken from a female donor in good health, enrolled as a control in a pregnancy study. The chain combines TRBV11-2 with TRBJ1-3; D call uncertain. The CDR3 loop reads CASSLPGGSGNTIYF. The CDR3 coding sequence is TGTGCCAGCAGCTTACCAGGTGGCTCTGGAAACACCATATATTTT.